This T cell receptor beta chain appears in the sequencing data of a study of OX40 agonist ivuxolimab in advanced cancers. Study-level points and caveats: Among T cells, CD8+ cells averaged more expanded clones than CD4+ cells.

In its sample, this clone was seen once. Antigen unknown. The method was immunoSEQ multiplex PCR; TCRdb's version includes in-frame clones alone and lacks a portion of them. The sample has about 60,000 clones; 85% to 90% are singletons. Trimming removed 0 bases from V and 5 bases from J, with 7 bases in between. CDR3 length equals 14 residues. Germline V lookup: CDR1 LNHDA, CDR2 SQIVND (reference sequence). The sequence was collected from an adult with an advanced solid tumor such as melanoma, head and neck, liver or kidney cancer. The V and J genes are TRBV19 and TRBJ2-2; no reliable D call. The material was CD4+ or CD8+ T cells sorted from blood, obtained in a trial of the OX40 agonist ivuxolimab. CDR3 loop: CASSIDGVTGELFF. As DNA, the CDR3 is TGTGCCAGTAGTATAGATGGGGTAACCGGGGAGCTGTTTTTT.